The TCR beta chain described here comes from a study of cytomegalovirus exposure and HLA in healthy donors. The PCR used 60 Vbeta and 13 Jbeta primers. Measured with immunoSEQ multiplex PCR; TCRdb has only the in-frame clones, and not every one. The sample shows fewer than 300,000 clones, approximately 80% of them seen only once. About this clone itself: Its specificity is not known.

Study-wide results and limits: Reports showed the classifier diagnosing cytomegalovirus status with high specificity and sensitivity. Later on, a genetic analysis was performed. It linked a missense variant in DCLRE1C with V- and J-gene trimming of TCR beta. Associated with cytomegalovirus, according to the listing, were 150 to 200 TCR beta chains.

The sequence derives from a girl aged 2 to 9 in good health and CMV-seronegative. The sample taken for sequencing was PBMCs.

In nucleotides, the CDR3 is TGTGCCAGCAGCCCGGGGGGGACAGCAACCTACGAGCAGTACTTC. This encodes CASSPGGTATYEQYF. The chain employs TRBV7-6 and TRBJ2-7, with a weak D call TRBD2 (8 bases). CDR1 SGHVS and CDR2 FNYEAQ come from the germline V gene. CDR3 length: 15 amino acids. The V and J ends lost 5 bases and 2 bases respectively, with 16 bases between them.